The clone carrying this T cell receptor beta chain was recorded only once. Antigen unknown. Depths of 1 in 200,000 to 1 in 1 million T cells were the sequencing target. Assay used: immunoSEQ multiplex PCR; TCRdb lists only in-frame clones, some missing. The sample shows about 70,000 clones, over 75% of them seen only once. The data derive from a study of cytotoxic CD8 clonotypes in ibrutinib-treated CLL. About the research overall: Sequencing produced an average of roughly 270,000 productive templates and under 100,000 productive rearrangements per sample.

Study conclusions and caveats: Private clonotypes, not public ones, expanded at ibrutinib response. Clonality, elevated at ibrutinib response, dropped back toward baseline at progression.

Trimming pared 0 bases from V and 2 bases from J, leaving 12 bases between. CDR1 and CDR2 from the germline V gene are SGHVS and FQNEAQ. The CDR3 extends over 16 amino acids. The chain is built from TRBV7-8 and TRBJ2-3; D uncertain. The sequence was collected from a human donor with chronic lymphocytic leukemia. This material consisted of PBMCs, taken after 12 months of ibrutinib treatment. The DNA of the CDR3 is TGTGCCAGCAGCTTAGCAGTCGGATCAATCACAGATACGCAGTATTTT. Translation: CASSLAVGSITDTQYF.